The subject of this entry is one TCR beta chain. The record originates from a study of shared clonotypes between healthy human individuals. Sorted subsets were amplified in replicate PCRs using around 200 ng DNA, about 30,000 T cell genomes. Assay used: immunoSEQ multiplex PCR; TCRdb lists only in-frame clones, some missing. The sample holds under 550,000 clones, 90% to 96% seen once. Participating donors were healthy, HIV-negative adults free of recent acute infections or vaccinations. The receptor comes from a woman in her twenties or thirties in good health. The sample was naive CD4+ T cells sorted from blood. Sample subset: CD45RA+ positively selected.

The CDR3 coding sequence is TGTGCCAGCTCGCCCGGGACTAGCTCCTACAATGAGCAGTTCTTC. Translated, it gives CASSPGTSSYNEQFF. The chain combines TRBV18 with TRBJ2-1; 8 nucleotides align to TRBD2. V shed 6 bases, J shed 0 bases, and the junction held 4 bases outside the gene matches. There are 15 residues in the CDR3. CDR1 is KGHSH, CDR2 LQKENI, per germline.